This T cell receptor beta chain was captured in a study of CD8+ T cells in alopecia areata. Study-wide points: In patients, TCRs were shared less clearly than in mice, and HLA may possibly be involved.

It was cDNA, reverse transcribed from extracted RNA, that served as the sequencing template. Clones were sequenced by immunoSEQ multiplex PCR, and TCRdb holds only the in-frame ones, with some missing. This sample has 190,000 or so clones; more than 45% occur once, and the top ten carry under 7%. Notes on this clone: Its target is unknown.

Germline V CDR1 and CDR2: SNHLY, FYNNEI. The ends were cut back, 6 bases at V and 3 bases at J, with 9 bases in the middle. There are 12 residues in the CDR3. Treatment in this sample: oral pan-JAK inhibitor, 5-10 mg twice daily. Both peripheral blood and punch biopsies of lesional scalp skin were obtained from patients who had alopecia areata. Sequencing was performed on CD4+ T cells sorted from blood, taken at week 24, from a patient treated with tofacitinib. The chain employs TRBV2 and TRBJ2-7; D call uncertain. This receptor was taken from a human donor with alopecia areata. CDR3 DNA: TGTGCCAGCAGAGGCTATAACTACGAGCAGTACTTC. It is translated as CASRGYNYEQYF.